This entry features one T cell receptor (beta chain) sequence. One entry per CDR3 protein results from TCRdb running MiXCR on the 5' RACE reads. The table includes 200,000 to 300,000 distinct CDR3 sequences, approximately 13% detected once. This sample was taken from a study of T cells after yellow fever vaccination. Trimming took off 0 bases at V and 1 base at J, with 9 bases between the two ends. Germline V gives CDR1 SGHTA, CDR2 FQGNSA. CDR3 size: 15 residues. The rearrangement joins TRBV7-2 to TRBJ2-5; D is unclear. The sample was CD4+ T cells sorted from PBMCs, taken 45 days after the yellow fever booster vaccination. The clonotype was recovered from a man aged 30 to 39 who received the YFV17D yellow fever vaccine. CDR3 coding DNA: TGTGCCAGCAGCTTAGCGGCGATGGTCCAAGAGACCCAGTACTTC. Protein: CASSLAAMVQETQYF. The full variable domain, completed using reference TRBV7-2 and TRBJ2-5, is GAGVSQSPSNKVTEKGKDVELRCDPISGHTALYWYRQSLGQGLEFLIYFQGNSAPDKSGLPSDRFSAERTGGSVSTLTIQRTQQEDSAVYLCASSLAAMVQETQYFGPGTRLLVL.